This T cell receptor (beta chain) was recorded in a study of CD8+CD57+ T cells in acquired aplastic anemia. Whole-study context: Isolated CD4+ and CD8+ cells, once sorted, yielded DNA averaging approximately 3 ug.

Study-wide findings and caveats: Around 27 sequences, all CD8+ CDR3, were shared between patients and controls.

The template used for profiling TCR beta VDJ and CDR3 was genomic DNA. Each CDR3 protein gets one entry after TCRdb re-called the reads with MiXCR. The profile shows just over 150,000 distinct CDR3 sequences, 45% to 50% of them singletons. Selection for sequencing was limited to patients who had shown CD8+CD57+ cell expansion by flow cytometry. Severe acquired aplastic anemia affected all patients. This clonotype has at least ten counts. Its antigen is currently unknown. Germline-derived CDR1 and CDR2 are SGHAT and FQDESV (reference sequence). CDR3 length: 14 residues. V shed 3 bases and J shed 6 bases, with 14 bases lying between them.

What was sequenced was sorted CD4+, CD8+, or CD8+CD57+ T cells (not recorded which) from PBMCs. The rearrangement joins TRBV11-1 to TRBJ1-1, with D possibly TRBD1 on 5 matching bases. The source is a human donor with aplastic anemia. The CDR3 DNA reads as TGTGCCAGCAGCTTCCAGGGTGAGTTACCTGAAGCTTTCTTT. Its translation: CASSFQGELPEAFF.